What follows are 23 T cell receptor beta chains derived from one specimen sequenced in a study of CD8 T cells in ankylosing spondylitis. TCRdb recomputed calls from the 5' RACE reads with MiXCR, one row per CDR3 protein. The sample has 200,000 to 250,000 distinct CDR3 sequences; 7.5% to 9.5% are singletons. The sequencing sample was made of blood, either unsorted or a sorted T cell fraction (not recorded which). The receptors were gathered from a female donor with ankylosing spondylitis or in good health (not recorded which).

A remark on this clonotype: An end of the junction differs from the germline gene, which may be a read error. The rearrangement joins TRBV3-1 to TRBJ2-1; 16 nucleotides line up with TRBD2. CDR1 and CDR2 (germline): LGHDT, YNNKEL (reference sequence). The CDR3 consists of 17 residues. The CDR3 spells CACSQGTSGRAFNEQFF. Written as DNA, the CDR3 is TGTGCCTGCAGCCAAGGGACTAGCGGGAGGGCCTTTAATGAGCAGTTCTTC.

The table lists this clonotype with many counts. The chain has TRBV6-1 and TRBJ2-2; a possible D gene is TRBD2 (5 bases). This CDR3 is built from 14 residues. Germline lookup yields CDR1 MNHNS and CDR2 SASEGT. V lost 7 bases and J lost 2, with 11 bases in between. CDR3 protein: CASKWSGNTGELFF. DNA for the CDR3: TGTGCCAGCAAGTGGAGCGGCAACACCGGGGAGCTGTTTTTT.

This clonotype was seen only a few times. The rearrangement joins TRBV19 to TRBJ2-1; D remains ambiguous. The CDR3 sequence is 13 residues long. Trimming took 5 bases from V and 3 from J, leaving 8 bases between them. The germline V gene has CDR1 LNHDA and CDR2 SQIVND (reference sequence). CDR3 in amino acids: CASSSRRYNEQFF. Here the CDR3 DNA reads TGTGCCAGTAGTTCCCGACGCTACAATGAGCAGTTCTTC.

The chain couples TRBV6-5 to TRBJ2-1, with 10 positions matching TRBD2. Germline CDR1 MNHEY, CDR2 SVGAGI. Germline trimming cut 5 bases from V and 4 bases from J; bases unmatched to any gene: 8. This CDR3 region has 16 residues. The CDR3 DNA follows: TGTGCCAGCAGTCCTCTAGCGGGAGTTGGATACAATGAGCAGTTCTTC. This encodes CASSPLAGVGYNEQFF.

This clonotype has at least ten counts. J is TRBJ1-1 and V is TRBV11-2, with D uncertain. The germline gives CDR1 SGHAT, CDR2 FQNNGV. V was pared by 3 bases and J by 1 base, with 12 bases between. The CDR3 covers 15 residues. The CDR3 DNA reads TGTGCCAGCAGCTTTCGCGGTCAGCGGAACACTGAAGCTTTCTTT. This translates into CASSFRGQRNTEAFF. Complete variable domain (other parts from reference TRBV11-2 and TRBJ1-1): EAGVAQSPRYKIIEKRQSVAFWCNPISGHATLYWYQQILGQGPKLLIQFQNNGVVDDSQLPKDRFSAERLKGVDSTLKIQPAKLEDSAVYLCASSFRGQRNTEAFFGQGTRLTVV.

This clonotype was detected many times. The rearrangement uses TRBV18 and TRBJ1-2, with unresolved D. Trimming cost V 5 bases and J 1 base, with 8 bases left between them. Germline V gene lookup returns CDR1 KGHSH and CDR2 LQKENI. The CDR3 totals 13 residues. CDR3 nucleotide sequence: TGTGCCAGCTCAACCGGGGATAACTATGGCTACACCTTC. Its translation: CASSTGDNYGYTF.

Regarding this clonotype: Given a much more abundant clone one base away, this may be a read error. The rearrangement links TRBV20-1 to TRBJ2-1; a possible D gene is TRBD2 (6 bases). Germline loops: CDR1 DFQATT, CDR2 SNEGSKA (reference sequence). V was cut by 8 bases and J by 7 bases, with 15 bases left in between. The CDR3 extends over 12 amino acids. CDR3 protein: CSTRDFANEQFF. The CDR3 coding sequence is TGCAGTACTCGGGACTTTGCGAATGAGCAGTTCTTC.

The chain recombines TRBV27 with TRBJ2-7; D is possibly TRBD1 (6 bases). The CDR3 loop spans 14 amino acids. V dropped 7 bases and J dropped 0 bases, with 13 bases sitting between them. CDR1 and CDR2 (germline): MNHEY, SMNVEV (reference sequence). The CDR3 protein is CASMKGVYSYEQYF. The CDR3 DNA reads as TGTGCCAGCATGAAGGGGGTTTACTCCTACGAGCAGTACTTC.

Ten or more counts support this clonotype. V gene TRBV20-1 combines with J gene TRBJ1-1; 7 nucleotides agree with TRBD1. The CDR3 covers 15 residues. V was clipped by 5 bases and J by 0 bases; unmatched bases: 9. Germline values: CDR1 DFQATT, CDR2 SNEGSKA (reference sequence). CDR3 nucleotide sequence: TGCAGTGCTTCTACAGGGGAGATCTTGAACACTGAAGCTTTCTTT. The encoded protein is CSASTGEILNTEAFF.

There are many counts of this clonotype. This sequence joins TRBV20-1 and TRBJ2-7, with no clear D. This CDR3 is built from 12 residues. Germline CDR1 reads DFQATT; CDR2 reads SNEGSKA (reference sequence). V was cut by 3 bases and J by 7 bases, with 13 bases left in between. CDR3 sequence reads: CSASGVRLEQYF. CDR3 nucleotides: TGCAGTGCTAGTGGTGTCAGGTTGGAGCAGTACTTC.

This clonotype was picked up many times. The rearrangement joins TRBV4-2 to TRBJ2-3; D is perhaps TRBD2 (5 bases). Looked up from germline, CDR1 is LGHNA and CDR2 is YNFKEQ. Between the trimmed V and J ends, which lost 0 bases and 10 bases, there was a span of 11 bases. The CDR3 has 13 amino acids. CDR3 in amino acids: CASSQDVGDAQYF. The CDR3 coding sequence is TGTGCCAGCAGCCAAGATGTCGGGGATGCGCAGTATTTT.

This clonotype came up many times. V usage is TRBV6-5 and J usage is TRBJ2-7; D assignment may be TRBD1 or TRBD2 (5 bases each). The germline V and J ends were trimmed by 2 bases and 3 bases, with 11 bases remaining between them. Germline CDR1 reads MNHEY; CDR2 reads SVGAGI. The length of the CDR3 is 14 residues. CDR3 region: CASSYRDGDYEQYF. DNA of the CDR3: TGTGCCAGCAGTTACAGGGACGGCGACTACGAGCAGTACTTC.

This chain links TRBV7-6 with TRBJ2-2; unclear D gene. V was shortened by 5 bases and J by 6 bases, with 10 bases between the two germline ends. Per the germline V gene, CDR1 is SGHVS and CDR2 is FNYEAQ. The CDR3 runs to 13 residues. The CDR3 loop reads CASSPPFSGELFF. CDR3 sequence (DNA): TGTGCCAGCAGCCCCCCCTTTTCCGGGGAGCTGTTTTTT. The whole variable domain, remainder taken from reference TRBV7-6 and TRBJ2-2, is GAGVSQSPRYKVTKRGQDVALRCDPISGHVSLYWYRQALGQGPEFLTYFNYEAQQDKSGLPNDRFSAERPEGSISTLTIQRTEQRDSAMYRCASSPPFSGELFFGEGSRLTVL.

In this sample, this clonotype turned up many times. V and J are TRBV7-2 and TRBJ1-3, with D perhaps matching TRBD1 (5 bases). The CDR3 sequence is 15 residues long. Germline CDR1 and CDR2: SGHTA and FQGNSA. Trimming stripped 5 bases from V and 0 bases from J, with 11 bases between. CDR3: CASSRDSYSGNTIYF. CDR3 sequence (DNA): TGTGCCAGCAGCCGGGACTCATACTCTGGAAACACCATATATTTT.

The sample holds many counts of this clonotype. The V gene is TRBV10-3, the J gene TRBJ2-4; 13 bases agree with TRBD2. Germline CDR1 reads ENHRY; CDR2 reads SYGVKD. CDR3 length: 18 residues. V trimming: 3 bases; J trimming: 0 bases; junction bases outside the gene matches: 5. The CDR3 DNA follows: TGTGCCATCAGTGAAGGACTAGCGGGAGAGCCAGCCAAAAACATTCAGTACTTC. Protein: CAISEGLAGEPAKNIQYF.

This clonotype was seen ten or more times. J is TRBJ2-3 and V is TRBV20-1; 10 nucleotides match TRBD2. The V gene end was trimmed by 6 bases and the J gene end by 4 bases; junction bases not matched to a gene: 7. The V gene's germline CDR1 is DFQATT and CDR2 SNEGSKA (reference sequence). The CDR3 is 14 amino acids. CDR3 residues: CSATTSGVSDTQYF. Here the CDR3 DNA reads TGCAGTGCGACAACTAGCGGGGTGTCAGATACGCAGTATTTT.

J is TRBJ2-1 and V is TRBV19; 9 bases map to TRBD2. The V segment lost 6 bases and the J segment 6 bases; nucleotides outside the gene matches: 15. CDR1 LNHDA and CDR2 SQIVND come from the germline V gene (reference sequence). The CDR3 sequence is 17 residues long. The CDR3 protein is CASRPSLAGRVVNEQFF. DNA for the CDR3: TGTGCCAGTAGACCATCCCTAGCGGGAAGGGTGGTCAATGAGCAGTTCTTC.

Remarks on this clonotype: A single base separates this from a much larger clone, so it may be a read error. The chain couples TRBV7-2 to TRBJ2-3, with D uncertain. The ends were cut back, 2 bases at V and 2 bases at J, with 8 bases in the middle. Germline V gene sequence: CDR1 SGHTA, CDR2 FQGNSA. The CDR3 contains 14 residues. The CDR3 protein is CTSSLIGITDTQYF. The CDR3 DNA is TGTACCAGCAGCTTAATAGGGATCACAGATACGCAGTATTTT. Together with reference TRBV7-2 and TRBJ2-3, the CDR3 gives the full variable domain: GAGVSQSPSNKVTEKGKDVELRCDPISGHTALYWYRQSLGQGLEFLIYFQGNSAPDKSGLPSDRFSAERTGGSVSTLTIQRTQQEDSAVYLCTSSLIGITDTQYFGPGTRLTVL.

The chain uses TRBV20-1 and TRBJ2-7; TRBD1 agrees at 9 bases. CDR1 is DFQATT and CDR2 is SNEGSKA in the germline V gene (reference sequence). The CDR3 has 17 amino acids. The DNA of the CDR3 is TGCTGTTTCCTCCGCCCAGGCCCGGGACAGGGTAGAAACGAGCAGTACTTC. Translation: CCFLRPGPGQGRNEQYF.

This clonotype was recorded a few times. This chain connects TRBV6-5 to TRBJ1-2, with a weak D call TRBD1 (6 bases). This CDR3 spans 13 amino acids. Per the germline V gene, CDR1 is MNHEY and CDR2 is SVGAGI. Trimming shortened V by 5 bases and J by 3 bases, and 10 bases separated the two germline ends. The CDR3 here is CASSTTGHYGYTF. Here the CDR3 DNA reads TGTGCCAGCAGTACAACAGGGCACTATGGCTACACCTTC.

There are a few counts of this clonotype. The CDR3 region has the DNA TGTGCCAGCTGCCCGAACAGGGGGCTGGACAATGAGCAGTTCTTC. It encodes CASCPNRGLDNEQFF. The J gene is TRBJ2-1, the V gene TRBV3-1, with 9 bases fitting TRBD1. CDR3 length: 15 residues. The V gene's germline CDR1 is LGHDT and CDR2 YNNKEL (reference sequence). Unmatched junction bases numbered 10, after V lost 8 bases and J lost 5 bases.

Many counts were recorded for this clonotype. This chain uses TRBV20-1 with TRBJ2-3; 7 positions agree with TRBD1. The CDR3 length is 14 residues. Trimming at V came to 6 bases and at J to 10 bases, leaving 16 bases not matched to a gene. Germline V gene lookup returns CDR1 DFQATT and CDR2 SNEGSKA (reference sequence). The CDR3 bases are TGCAGTGCAACCACAGGGGCCGCACTAGGTTCGCAGTATTTT. Encoded protein: CSATTGAALGSQYF.

This clonotype was picked up many times. V is TRBV25-1 and J is TRBJ1-1; TRBD1 might be the D (5 bases). This CDR3 has 12 amino acids. Germline assignment: CDR1 MGHDK and CDR2 SYGVNS. With 4 bases removed from V and 9 bases from J, the gap between germline ends came to 12 bases. The CDR3 DNA sequence: TGTGCCAGCAGTGGGGGGAAGGGGAAAGCTTTCTTT. This encodes CASSGGKGKAFF.